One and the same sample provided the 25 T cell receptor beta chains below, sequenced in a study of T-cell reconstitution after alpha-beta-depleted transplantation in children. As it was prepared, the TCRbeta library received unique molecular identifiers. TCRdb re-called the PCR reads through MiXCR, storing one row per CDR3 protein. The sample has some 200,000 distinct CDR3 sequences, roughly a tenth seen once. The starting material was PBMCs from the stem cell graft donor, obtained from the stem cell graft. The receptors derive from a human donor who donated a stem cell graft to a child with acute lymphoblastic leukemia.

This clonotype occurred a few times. For the CDR3, the DNA is TGTGCCTGGCAAGATCTAGCGGGGCTGTTCTTC. It is translated as CAWQDLAGLFF. The chain carries TRBV30 and TRBJ2-1; 9 bases agree with TRBD2. This CDR3 region has 11 residues. The J segment lost 15 bases and the V segment lost 5 bases, leaving 8 bases of the junction unmatched. Germline loops: CDR1 GTSNPN, CDR2 SVGIG (reference sequence).

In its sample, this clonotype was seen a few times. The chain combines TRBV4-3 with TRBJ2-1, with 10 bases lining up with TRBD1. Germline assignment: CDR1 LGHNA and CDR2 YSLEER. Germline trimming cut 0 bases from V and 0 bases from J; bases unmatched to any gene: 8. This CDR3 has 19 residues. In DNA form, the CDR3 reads TGCGCCAGCAGCCAAGATCCGGGACAGGGGATCAGCTCCTACAATGAGCAGTTCTTC. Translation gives CASSQDPGQGISSYNEQFF.

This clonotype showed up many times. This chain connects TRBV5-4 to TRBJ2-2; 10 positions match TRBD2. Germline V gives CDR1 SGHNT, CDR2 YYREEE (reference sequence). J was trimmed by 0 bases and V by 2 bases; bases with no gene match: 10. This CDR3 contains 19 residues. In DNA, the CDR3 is TGTGCCAGCAGCTTCCGACTAGCGGGCATACTAGCGAACACCGGGGAGCTGTTTTTT. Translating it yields CASSFRLAGILANTGELFF.

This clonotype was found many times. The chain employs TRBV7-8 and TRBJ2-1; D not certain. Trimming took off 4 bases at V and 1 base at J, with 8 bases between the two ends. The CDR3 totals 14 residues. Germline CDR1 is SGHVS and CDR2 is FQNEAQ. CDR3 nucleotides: TGTGCCAGCAGCTCCGCAGCTTCCTACAATGAGCAGTTCTTC. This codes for CASSSAASYNEQFF.

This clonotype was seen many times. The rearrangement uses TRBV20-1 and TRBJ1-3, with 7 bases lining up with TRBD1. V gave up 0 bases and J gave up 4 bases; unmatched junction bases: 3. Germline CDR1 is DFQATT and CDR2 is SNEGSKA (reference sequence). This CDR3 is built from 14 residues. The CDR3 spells CSARDSDRGNTIYF. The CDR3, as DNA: TGCAGTGCTAGAGATTCGGACAGGGGAAACACCATATATTTT.

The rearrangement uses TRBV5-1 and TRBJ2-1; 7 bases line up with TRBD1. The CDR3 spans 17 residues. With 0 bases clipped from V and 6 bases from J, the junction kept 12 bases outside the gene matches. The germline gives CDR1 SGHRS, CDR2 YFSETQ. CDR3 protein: CASSLARETGLANEQFF. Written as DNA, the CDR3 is TGCGCCAGCAGCTTGGCCCGAGAGACAGGGTTGGCCAATGAGCAGTTCTTC.

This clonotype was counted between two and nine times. The chain's CDR3 is CASSSGTGTIVETQYF. The CDR3 DNA sequence: TGTGCCAGCAGTTCCGGGACAGGTACCATAGTGGAGACCCAGTACTTC. This chain joins TRBV12-3 or TRBV12-4 and TRBJ2-5; TRBD1 agrees at 8 bases. CDR3 length: 16 residues. V was clipped by 4 bases and J by 5 bases; unmatched bases: 12.

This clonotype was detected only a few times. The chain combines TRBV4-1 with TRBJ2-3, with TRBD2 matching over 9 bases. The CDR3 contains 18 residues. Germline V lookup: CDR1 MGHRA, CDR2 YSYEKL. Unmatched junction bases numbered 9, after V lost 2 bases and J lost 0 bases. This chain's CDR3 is CASSQLPLAGFSTDTQYF. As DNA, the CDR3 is TGCGCCAGCAGCCAACTTCCACTAGCGGGCTTTAGCACAGATACGCAGTATTTT.

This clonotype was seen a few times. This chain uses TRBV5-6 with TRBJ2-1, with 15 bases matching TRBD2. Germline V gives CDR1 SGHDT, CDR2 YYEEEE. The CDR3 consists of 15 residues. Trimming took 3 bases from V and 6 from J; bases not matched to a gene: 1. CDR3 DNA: TGTGCCAGCAGCTGGGGACTAGCGGGGGGCAATGAGCAGTTCTTC. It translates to CASSWGLAGGNEQFF. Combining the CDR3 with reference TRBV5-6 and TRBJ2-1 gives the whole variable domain DAGVTQSPTHLIKTRGQQVTLRCSPKSGHDTVSWYQQALGQGPQFIFQYYEEEERQRGNFPDRFSGHQFPNYSSELNVNALLLGDSALYLCASSWGLAGGNEQFFGPGTRLTVL.

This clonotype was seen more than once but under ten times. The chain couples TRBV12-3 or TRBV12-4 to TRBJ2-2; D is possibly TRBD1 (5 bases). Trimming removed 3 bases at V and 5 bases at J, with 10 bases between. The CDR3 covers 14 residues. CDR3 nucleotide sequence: TGTGCCAGCAGTTTGCAGGGTCGGACCGGGGAGCTGTTTTTT. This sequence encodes CASSLQGRTGELFF.

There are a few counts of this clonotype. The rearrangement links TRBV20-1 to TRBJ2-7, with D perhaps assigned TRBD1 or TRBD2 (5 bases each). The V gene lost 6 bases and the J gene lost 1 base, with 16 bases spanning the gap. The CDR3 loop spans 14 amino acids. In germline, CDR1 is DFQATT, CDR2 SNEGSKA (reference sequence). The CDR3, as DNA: TGCAGTGCAAAAAGCAGGGAGCGGTCCTACGAGCAGTACTTC. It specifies CSAKSRERSYEQYF.

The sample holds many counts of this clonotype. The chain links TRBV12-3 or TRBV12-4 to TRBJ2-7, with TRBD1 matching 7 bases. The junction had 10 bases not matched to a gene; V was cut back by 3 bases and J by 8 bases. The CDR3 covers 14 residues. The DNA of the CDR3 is TGTGCCAGCAGTTTCCTTGAACAAGGGGGCCAGCAGTACTTC. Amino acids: CASSFLEQGGQQYF.

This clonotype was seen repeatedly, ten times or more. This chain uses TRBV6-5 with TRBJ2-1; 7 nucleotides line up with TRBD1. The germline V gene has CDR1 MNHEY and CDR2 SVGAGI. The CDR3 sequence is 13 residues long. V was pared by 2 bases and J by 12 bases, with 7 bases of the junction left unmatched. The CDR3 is CASSYPGDRVQFF. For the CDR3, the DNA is TGTGCCAGCAGTTACCCGGGTGACAGGGTGCAGTTCTTC.

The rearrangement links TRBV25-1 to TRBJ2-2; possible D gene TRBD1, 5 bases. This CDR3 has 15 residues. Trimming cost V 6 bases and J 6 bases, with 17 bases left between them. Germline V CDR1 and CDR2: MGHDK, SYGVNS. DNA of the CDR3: TGTGCCAGCAGCATTAGCCCCCAGGGTTCCGGGGAGCTGTTTTTT. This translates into CASSISPQGSGELFF.

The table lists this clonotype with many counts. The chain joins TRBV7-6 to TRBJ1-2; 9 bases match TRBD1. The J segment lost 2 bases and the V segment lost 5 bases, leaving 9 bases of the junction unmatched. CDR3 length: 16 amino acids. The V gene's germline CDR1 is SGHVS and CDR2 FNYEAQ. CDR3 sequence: CASSLTDGTGNYGYTF. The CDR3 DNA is TGTGCCAGCAGCCTCACCGACGGGACAGGGAACTATGGCTACACCTTC. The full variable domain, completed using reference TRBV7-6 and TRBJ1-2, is GAGVSQSPRYKVTKRGQDVALRCDPISGHVSLYWYRQALGQGPEFLTYFNYEAQQDKSGLPNDRFSAERPEGSISTLTIQRTEQRDSAMYRCASSLTDGTGNYGYTFGSGTRLTVV.

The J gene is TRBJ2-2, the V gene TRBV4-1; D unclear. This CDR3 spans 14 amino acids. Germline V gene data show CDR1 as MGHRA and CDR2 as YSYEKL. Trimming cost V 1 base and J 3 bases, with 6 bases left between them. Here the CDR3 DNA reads TGCGCCAGCAGCCAAGGACGCGACACCGGGGAGCTGTTTTTT. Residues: CASSQGRDTGELFF.

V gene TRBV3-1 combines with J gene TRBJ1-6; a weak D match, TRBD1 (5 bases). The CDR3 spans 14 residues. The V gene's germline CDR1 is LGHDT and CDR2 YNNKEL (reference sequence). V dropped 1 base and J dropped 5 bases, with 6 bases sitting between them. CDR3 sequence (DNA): TGTGCCAGCAGCCAAGGGGACCATAATTCACCCCTCCACTTT. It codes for CASSQGDHNSPLHF.

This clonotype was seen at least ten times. The CDR3 DNA reads TGTGCCAGCAGTGACAGGGGGTGGGCCGGGGAGCTGTTTTTT. Its translation: CASSDRGWAGELFF. This chain joins TRBV27 and TRBJ2-2; 9 bases line up with TRBD1. The junction had 4 bases not matched to a gene; V was cut back by 5 bases and J by 6 bases. CDR1 MNHEY and CDR2 SMNVEV come from the germline V gene (reference sequence). This CDR3 has 14 amino acids.

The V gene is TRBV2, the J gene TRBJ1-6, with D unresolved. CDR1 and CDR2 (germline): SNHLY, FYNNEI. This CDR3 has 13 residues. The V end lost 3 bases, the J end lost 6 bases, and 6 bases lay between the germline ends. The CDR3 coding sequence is TGTGCCAGCAGTGACTACTTTAATTCACCCCTCCACTTT. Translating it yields CASSDYFNSPLHF.

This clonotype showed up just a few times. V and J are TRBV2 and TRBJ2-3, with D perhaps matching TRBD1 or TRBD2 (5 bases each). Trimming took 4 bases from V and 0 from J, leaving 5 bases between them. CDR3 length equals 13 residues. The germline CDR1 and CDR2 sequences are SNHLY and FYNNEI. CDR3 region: CASSGDSTDTQYF. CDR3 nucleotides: TGTGCCAGCAGTGGGGACAGCACAGATACGCAGTATTTT.

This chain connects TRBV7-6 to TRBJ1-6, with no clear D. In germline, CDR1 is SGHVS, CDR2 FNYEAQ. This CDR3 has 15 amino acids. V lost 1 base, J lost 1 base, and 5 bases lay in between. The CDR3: CASSLDRSYNSPLHF. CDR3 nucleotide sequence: TGTGCCAGCAGCTTAGATAGATCCTATAATTCACCCCTCCACTTT.

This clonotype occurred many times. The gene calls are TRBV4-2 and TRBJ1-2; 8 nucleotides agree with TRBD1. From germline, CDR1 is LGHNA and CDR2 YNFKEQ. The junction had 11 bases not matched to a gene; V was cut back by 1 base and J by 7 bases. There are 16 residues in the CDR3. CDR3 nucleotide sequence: TGTGCCAGCAGCCAAGGGGTGGGGCAGGGGGCTTCTGGCTACACCTTC. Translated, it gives CASSQGVGQGASGYTF.

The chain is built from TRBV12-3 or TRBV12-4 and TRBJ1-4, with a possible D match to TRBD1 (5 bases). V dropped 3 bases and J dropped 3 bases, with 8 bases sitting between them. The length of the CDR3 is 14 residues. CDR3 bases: TGTGCCAGCAGTTTTTGGGGGGCTAATGAAAAACTGTTTTTT. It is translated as CASSFWGANEKLFF.

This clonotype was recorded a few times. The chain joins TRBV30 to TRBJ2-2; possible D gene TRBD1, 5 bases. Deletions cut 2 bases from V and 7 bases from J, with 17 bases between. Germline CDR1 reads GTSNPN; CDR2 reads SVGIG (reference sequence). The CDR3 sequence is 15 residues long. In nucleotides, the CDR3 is TGTGCCTGGAGTATGACTCCCTTAACAGGCGGGGAGCTGTTTTTT. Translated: CAWSMTPLTGGELFF.

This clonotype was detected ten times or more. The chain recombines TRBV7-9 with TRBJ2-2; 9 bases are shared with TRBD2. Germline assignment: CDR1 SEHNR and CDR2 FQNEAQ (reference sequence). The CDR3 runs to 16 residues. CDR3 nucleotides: TGTTACGGCGTAGCGGGGGCCGCCGACGGGGCCGGGGAGCTGTTTTTT. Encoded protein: CYGVAGAADGAGELFF.